This T cell receptor beta chain was retrieved from a study of blood T cell repertoires in COVID-19. V lost 0 bases, J lost 4 bases, and 19 bases lay in between. CDR1 and CDR2 from the germline V gene are SGHTA and FQGNSA. This CDR3 region has 18 residues. Produced via immunoSEQ multiplex PCR; TCRdb's table is partial and in-frame only. Of under 50,000 clones detected, about 88% appear once; the ten largest clones hold around 36%. The chain is built from TRBV7-2 and TRBJ1-3; D may be TRBD1 (5 bases). Sequenced: peripheral blood. The TCR originated in a man in his 70s with active COVID-19. The CDR3 spells CASSLARARAKGGNTIYF. Written as DNA, the CDR3 is TGTGCCAGCAGCTTAGCTAGGGCCAGGGCAAAAGGAGGAAACACCATATATTTT.